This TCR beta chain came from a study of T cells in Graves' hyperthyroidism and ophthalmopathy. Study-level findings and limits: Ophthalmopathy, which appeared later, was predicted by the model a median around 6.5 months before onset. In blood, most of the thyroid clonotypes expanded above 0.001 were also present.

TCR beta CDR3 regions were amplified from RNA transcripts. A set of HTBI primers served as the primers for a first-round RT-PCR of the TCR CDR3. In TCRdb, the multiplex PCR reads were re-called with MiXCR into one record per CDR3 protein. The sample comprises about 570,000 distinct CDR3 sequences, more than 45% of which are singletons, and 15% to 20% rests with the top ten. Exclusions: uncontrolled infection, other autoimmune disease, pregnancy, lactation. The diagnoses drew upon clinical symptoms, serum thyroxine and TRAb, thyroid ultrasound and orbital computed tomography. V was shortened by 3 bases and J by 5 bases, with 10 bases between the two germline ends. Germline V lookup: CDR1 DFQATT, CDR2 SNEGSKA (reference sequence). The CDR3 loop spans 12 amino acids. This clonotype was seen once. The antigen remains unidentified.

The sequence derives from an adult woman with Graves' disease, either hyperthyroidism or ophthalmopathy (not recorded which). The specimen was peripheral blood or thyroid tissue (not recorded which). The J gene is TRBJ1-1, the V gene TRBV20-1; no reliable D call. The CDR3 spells CSASVPGTEAFF. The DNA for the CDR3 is TGCAGTGCTAGTGTCCCTGGGACTGAAGCTTTCTTT.